Each of the 20 T cell receptor beta chains below was sequenced from the same sample in a study of OX40 agonist ivuxolimab in advanced cancers. Only in-frame clones appear in the TCRdb table, and some are missing; sequencing was by immunoSEQ multiplex PCR. The data hold tens of thousands of clones, with roughly 86% observed a single time. This specimen was CD4+ or CD8+ T cells sorted from blood, taken in a trial of the OX40 agonist ivuxolimab. The origin of the receptors is an adult with an advanced solid tumor such as melanoma, head and neck, liver or kidney cancer.

This clone was detected only once. The chain combines TRBV11-1 with TRBJ2-3; TRBD1 might be the D (7 bases). Trimming removed 5 bases from V and 8 bases from J, with 23 bases in between. CDR1 SGHAT and CDR2 FQDESV come from the germline V gene (reference sequence). This CDR3 comprises 16 residues. The CDR3 sequence is CASSRLSAGGSGTQYF. DNA of the CDR3: TGTGCCAGCAGCAGACTGTCGGCAGGGGGGTCGGGTACGCAGTATTTT.

This chain uses TRBV6-1 with TRBJ2-7; D not resolved. Germline CDR1 reads MNHNS; CDR2 reads SASEGT. V lost 4 bases and J lost 4, with 17 bases in between. The length of the CDR3 is 15 residues. The DNA of the CDR3 is TGTGCCAGCAGTGCCGCCTCCGGGCCAAGATACGAGCAGTACTTC. It is translated as CASSAASGPRYEQYF.

The rearrangement uses TRBV5-6 and TRBJ2-1, with TRBD2 matching over 7 bases. Germline V gives CDR1 SGHDT, CDR2 YYEEEE. The CDR3 runs 15 residues. The J segment lost 3 bases and the V segment lost 1 base, leaving 4 bases of the junction unmatched. The CDR3 DNA sequence: TGTGCCAGCAGCTTGAAACGGGACTACTACAATGAGCAGTTCTTC. Protein product: CASSLKRDYYNEQFF.

The rearrangement uses TRBV27 and TRBJ1-2; TRBD1 might be the D (6 bases). Germline CDR1 reads MNHEY; CDR2 reads SMNVEV (reference sequence). Trimming pared 2 bases from V and 8 bases from J, leaving 12 bases between. The CDR3 runs to 13 residues. Here the CDR3 DNA reads TGTGCCAGCAGTTTACATGAGGGGGGAGGCTACACCTTC. Its translation is CASSLHEGGGYTF.

The chain links TRBV5-1 to TRBJ1-2; 8 positions agree with TRBD1. CDR3 size: 15 residues. Trimming removed 3 bases from V and 8 bases from J; junction bases left unmatched: 12. Germline loops: CDR1 SGHRS, CDR2 YFSETQ. In DNA form, the CDR3 reads TGCGCCAGCAGCTCAGGACAGGGATGGTTAGAGGGCTACACCTTC. Encoded protein: CASSSGQGWLEGYTF.

This clone was recorded a few times. Other DNA sequences in the same sample also yield this CDR3. The chain carries TRBV19 and TRBJ1-5, with D uncertain. The V gene lost 5 bases and the J gene lost 3 bases, with 5 bases spanning the gap. This CDR3 comprises 12 residues. From germline, CDR1 is LNHDA and CDR2 SQIVND (reference sequence). CDR3 coding DNA: TGTGCCAGTAGTGAGGACAATCAGCCCCAGCATTTT. As protein: CASSEDNQPQHF.

This clone was observed a few times. The rearrangement links TRBV10-1 to TRBJ1-1, with D perhaps matching TRBD1 (5 bases). V was pared by 3 bases and J by 5 bases, with 10 bases between. The CDR3 is made up of 13 amino acids. Germline-derived CDR1 and CDR2 are WNHNN and SYGVQD (reference sequence). The CDR3 loop reads CASSDGGGTEAFF. As DNA, the CDR3 is TGCGCCAGCAGTGATGGGGGGGGGACTGAAGCTTTCTTT.

V usage is TRBV9 and J usage is TRBJ1-4; D ambiguous. Germline loops: CDR1 SGDLS, CDR2 YYNGEE. The CDR3 runs 13 residues. V lost 4 bases to trimming and J lost 8 bases, with 12 bases between them. CDR3 coding DNA: TGTGCCAGCAGCCCGAGGCCACAGGAAAAACTGTTTTTT. Encoded protein: CASSPRPQEKLFF.

This rearrangement joins TRBV5-8 to TRBJ2-7, with D perhaps TRBD1 or TRBD2 (5 bases each). From germline, CDR1 is SGHTS and CDR2 YDEGEE. The CDR3 length is 15 residues. The germline V and J ends were trimmed by 2 bases and 1 base, with 13 bases remaining between them. The CDR3 sequence: CASSFRDGLSYEQYF. The CDR3 DNA reads TGTGCCAGCAGCTTCCGGGACGGCCTATCCTACGAGCAGTACTTC. Complete variable domain (other parts from reference TRBV5-8 and TRBJ2-7): EAGVTQSPTHLIKTRGQQATLRCSPISGHTSVYWYQQALGLGLQFLLWYDEGEERNRGNFPPRFSGRQFPNYSSELNVNALELEDSALYLCASSFRDGLSYEQYFGPGTRLTVT.

This clone was counted between two and nine times. This rearrangement joins TRBV19 to TRBJ1-3; D is unclear. CDR1 LNHDA and CDR2 SQIVND come from the germline V gene (reference sequence). The V end was cut by 3 bases, the J end by 0 bases, with 9 bases between. This CDR3 has 15 amino acids. CDR3 residues: CASSISTGSGNTIYF. The CDR3 bases are TGTGCCAGTAGTATTTCAACGGGCTCTGGAAACACCATATATTTT.

The rearrangement uses TRBV7-3 and TRBJ2-3, with D possibly matching TRBD2 (6 bases). The length of the CDR3 is 15 residues. V lost 5 bases and J 5 bases, leaving 17 bases between the germline ends. Per germline, CDR1 SGHTA and CDR2 FQGTGA. The CDR3 loop reads CASSLGLATEDTQYF. The DNA for the CDR3 is TGTGCCAGCAGCCTAGGGCTAGCGACGGAAGATACGCAGTATTTT.

The chain combines TRBV15 with TRBJ2-7, with D maybe TRBD2 (6 bases). The germline V gene has CDR1 LNHNV and CDR2 YYDKDF (reference sequence). The CDR3 length is 20 residues. V lost 0 bases and J 11 bases, leaving 35 bases between the germline ends. The CDR3 protein is CATSRDSLALDPNRPRGKYF. The CDR3 DNA reads as TGTGCCACCAGCAGAGATTCCTTGGCTCTCGACCCTAATCGGCCGCGGGGAAAGTACTTC.

The rearrangement uses TRBV10-3 and TRBJ1-2; D is possibly TRBD1 (5 bases). The CDR3 has 15 residues. From germline, CDR1 is ENHRY and CDR2 SYGVKD. V gave up 2 bases and J gave up 0 bases, with 10 bases separating them. CDR3 sequence: CAISEPGAANYGYTF. Here the CDR3 DNA reads TGTGCCATCAGTGAGCCTGGGGCAGCTAACTATGGCTACACCTTC.

The chain couples TRBV18 to TRBJ2-3; D is unresolved. With 3 bases removed from V and 2 bases from J, the gap between germline ends came to 6 bases. Per germline, CDR1 KGHSH and CDR2 LQKENI. This CDR3 contains 13 residues. The CDR3 protein is CASSPASTDTQYF. The DNA for the CDR3 is TGTGCCAGCTCACCTGCCTCCACAGATACGCAGTATTTT.

The chain employs TRBV6-1 and TRBJ1-2; D uncertain. Trimming stripped 2 bases from V and 4 bases from J, with 8 bases between. The CDR3 has 13 residues. Germline V gene data show CDR1 as MNHNS and CDR2 as SASEGT. CDR3 nucleotides: TGTGCCAGCAGTGAAATAGAAGCCTATGGCTACACCTTC. Protein: CASSEIEAYGYTF.

The CDR3: CASSVGTGASDTQYF. The DNA for the CDR3 is TGTGCCAGCAGCGTGGGGACTGGGGCCTCCGATACGCAGTATTTT. The V and J genes are TRBV7-9 and TRBJ2-3; D perhaps matches TRBD2 (6 bases). The CDR3 contains 15 residues. The V gene lost 5 bases and the J gene lost 6 bases, with 18 bases spanning the gap. Germline V gene sequence: CDR1 SEHNR, CDR2 FQNEAQ (reference sequence).

V is TRBV2 and J is TRBJ1-6, with 9 positions matching TRBD1. The CDR3 is made up of 17 amino acids. The germline V gene has CDR1 SNHLY and CDR2 FYNNEI. V shed 2 bases and J 7 bases; nucleotides not matched to a gene: 9. CDR3 sequence (DNA): TGTGCCAGCAGTGAACTGACAGGGGGGTTTCAAAATTCACCCCTCCACTTT. Its translation: CASSELTGGFQNSPLHF.

This clone was found once. The genes are TRBV19 and TRBJ1-5; 7 bases match TRBD1. After removal of 5 bases from V and 0 bases from J, the junction contained 4 bases not matched to a gene. Germline values: CDR1 LNHDA, CDR2 SQIVND (reference sequence). The length of the CDR3 is 15 residues. DNA for the CDR3: TGTGCCAGTAGTGTCGCAGGGGGTAGCAATCAGCCCCAGCATTTT. It is translated as CASSVAGGSNQPQHF. The full variable domain, completed using reference TRBV19 and TRBJ1-5, is DGGITQSPKYLFRKEGQNVTLSCEQNLNHDAMYWYRQDPGQGLRLIYYSQIVNDFQKGDIAEGYSVSREKKESFPLTVTSAQKNPTAFYLCASSVAGGSNQPQHFGDGTRLSIL.

The V call is TRBV6-5, the J call TRBJ1-2; D unclear. The CDR3 runs 13 residues. CDR1 and CDR2 from the germline V gene are MNHEY and SVGAGI. Trimming pared 2 bases from V and 3 bases from J, leaving 7 bases between. CDR3 coding DNA: TGTGCCAGCAGTTACCGGCGGGACTATGGCTACACCTTC. As protein: CASSYRRDYGYTF.

The chain is built from TRBV11-2 and TRBJ2-1; 10 nucleotides agree with TRBD2. CDR1 is SGHAT, CDR2 FQNNGV, per germline. The CDR3 loop spans 16 amino acids. V was clipped by 5 bases and J by 5 bases; unmatched bases: 9. The CDR3: CASSSPSGGRHNEQFF. The CDR3 DNA sequence: TGTGCCAGCAGCAGCCCTAGCGGGGGCCGTCACAATGAGCAGTTCTTC.